The rows below give T cell receptor beta chains drawn from one sample of a study of blood T cell repertoires in COVID-19. The protocol was immunoSEQ multiplex PCR, while the TCRdb copy is restricted to in-frame clones and leaves out a portion. The profile shows 200,000 or so clones, roughly 80% of them singletons. Material: peripheral blood. Receptors were obtained from a woman aged 25-40 years who had recovered from COVID-19. Both conserved end residues are part of each CDR3. The D gene is left open where the match is weak. Expanded clones get a size class; other rows say once, few or many, or leave the size out.

clone_size	v_call	j_call	d_call	cdr3_nt	cdr3_aa
-	TRBV9	TRBJ1-1	TRBD1	TGTGCCAGCAGCGTATCCGCGACAGGGAAATTTGAAGCTTTCTTT	CASSVSATGKFEAFF
-	TRBV13	TRBJ2-1	TRBD2	TGTGCCAGCAGCTTAGACGCTAGCGGGAGTTCCTACAATGAGCAGTTCTTC	CASSLDASGSSYNEQFF
-	TRBV19	TRBJ2-2	-	TGTGCCAGTAGTATAAAATGGTCAAGGACAATGGGCACCGGGGAGCTGTTTTTT	CASSIKWSRTMGTGELFF
-	TRBV11-2	TRBJ2-1	-	TGTGCCAGCAGCTCCTTGGCCGGCGGGCTCAATGAGCAGTTCTTC	CASSSLAGGLNEQFF
-	TRBV5-1	TRBJ1-2	-	TGCGCCAGCAGTTTTAACAGGGACGGCTACACCTTC	CASSFNRDGYTF
-	TRBV7-6	TRBJ2-1	-	TGTGCCAGCAGTTATGAGCGGACCTTCTCCTACAATGAGCAGTTCTTC	CASSYERTFSYNEQFF
few	TRBV19	TRBJ1-1	TRBD1	TGTGCCAGTAGCCCAGGGGGCGACTACACTGAAGCTTTCTTT	CASSPGGDYTEAFF
-	TRBV6-5	TRBJ1-1	TRBD1	TGTGCCAGCAGTTCCAGACAGGGTGGGCCGAGCACTGAAGCTTTCTTT	CASSSRQGGPSTEAFF
-	TRBV28	TRBJ2-7	-	TGTGCCAGCACATGGCAGGGGAGAGGCGAGCAGTACTTC	CASTWQGRGEQYF
-	TRBV5-1	TRBJ2-7	TRBD2	TGCGCCAGCAGCTGGCCGGTACCTAGCGGGGACTGGTCCTACGAGCAGTACTTC	CASSWPVPSGDWSYEQYF
-	TRBV15	TRBJ2-3	-	TGTGCCACCAGCAGAGATATAAGCCGTGCGGTTCCAGATACGCAGTATTTT	CATSRDISRAVPDTQYF
-	TRBV28	TRBJ2-1	-	TGTGCCAGCAGTTTGTTAACTGGAGATGAGCAGTTCTTC	CASSLLTGDEQFF
-	TRBV11-2	TRBJ2-7	-	TGTGCCAGCAGTCGGGGTCAGACCTACGAGCAGTACTTC	CASSRGQTYEQYF
-	TRBV6-6	TRBJ2-7	TRBD2	TGTGCCAGCAGTTTCTTAGCGGGAGGGACTGAGCAGTACTTC	CASSFLAGGTEQYF
-	TRBV19	TRBJ2-7	TRBD1	TGTGCCAGTAGATATGGGACAGTATGGGGCGAGCAGTACTTC	CASRYGTVWGEQYF
few	TRBV9	TRBJ2-3	TRBD2	TGTGCCAGCAGCGTAGCCGGCCTAGCGGGAATTTCGGCAGATACGCAGTATTTT	CASSVAGLAGISADTQYF
-	TRBV27	TRBJ2-1	-	TGTGCCACCATTCGGCTCGGAGACAATGAGCAGTTCTTC	CATIRLGDNEQFF
-	TRBV3-1/TRBV3-2	TRBJ2-2	-	TGTGCCAGCAGCTGGGACTTCAGCGGGGAGCTGTTTTTT	CASSWDFSGELFF
-	TRBV5-1	TRBJ2-3	-	TGCGCCAGCAGCTTGTTCAGCGGTCCGGAGGAAGATACGCAGTATTTT	CASSLFSGPEEDTQYF
-	TRBV5-6	TRBJ2-7	-	TGTGCCAGCAGCTCCCTCTACGAGCAGTACTTC	CASSSLYEQYF
-	TRBV30	TRBJ2-1	-	TGTGCCTGGAGTAGCGGGCTCAAGAATGAGCAGTTCTTC	CAWSSGLKNEQFF
-	TRBV9	TRBJ2-7	-	TGTGCCAGCAGGTCCGGGACAACCTACGAGCAGTACTTC	CASRSGTTYEQYF
few	TRBV28	TRBJ1-2	-	TGTGCCAGCAGTGGGGCTACAGGGAACTATGGCTACACCTTC	CASSGATGNYGYTF
-	TRBV4-1	TRBJ2-2	-	TGCGCCAGCAGCCAACAGGATCTCATTGGCACCGGGGAGCTGTTTTTT	CASSQQDLIGTGELFF
-	TRBV28	TRBJ2-2	-	TGTGCCAGCAGTTTCTTCACCGGGGAGCTGTTTTTT	CASSFFTGELFF
-	TRBV28	TRBJ1-5	-	TGTGCCAGCAGTTTCGGTGCCACGCGGTGGGGCAGCCACCGAGATAGCAATCAGCCCCAGCATTTT	CASSFGATRWGSHRDSNQPQHF
-	TRBV3-1/TRBV3-2	TRBJ1-4	-	TGTGCCAGCAGCCAAGGAACAGGTTCTGAAAAACTGTTTTTT	CASSQGTGSEKLFF
-	TRBV6-5	TRBJ2-7	TRBD1	TGTGCCAGCAGTTTAGGGACAGGGTCCTACGAGCAGTACTTC	CASSLGTGSYEQYF
-	TRBV5-1	TRBJ1-3	-	TGCGCCAGCAGCTTGGGGGGGCAGAGGAATGTGGACACCATATATTTT	CASSLGGQRNVDTIYF
-	TRBV10-3	TRBJ2-7	TRBD2	TGTGCCATCGGGGGAGGGGTGGGAGTCTACGAGCAGTACTTC	CAIGGGVGVYEQYF
-	TRBV6-2/TRBV6-3	TRBJ1-1	-	TGTGCCAGCAGCCCCACTCATAAACGAGCTTTCTTT	CASSPTHKRAFF
-	TRBV2	TRBJ2-1	-	TGTGCCAGCAGTGCCCGGGACCCTAGGACTACGGAGCAGTTCTTC	CASSARDPRTTEQFF
-	TRBV7-6	TRBJ2-1	-	TGTGCCAGCAGCGAGTTCGCGGGACAGTACAATGAGCAGTTCTTC	CASSEFAGQYNEQFF